Following are 18 T cell receptor beta chains from one sample sequenced in a study of shared clonotypes between healthy human individuals. Method: immunoSEQ multiplex PCR; TCRdb's copy keeps in-frame clones and lacks some. The sample contains about 1.5 million clones, around 95% of which appear only once. The sample consisted of naive CD4+ T cells sorted from blood. The subset here: CD45RA+ positively selected. These receptors all come from a young man in good health.

The chain uses TRBV19 and TRBJ2-7; TRBD2 matches 10 bases. Germline trimming cut 3 bases from V and 1 base from J; bases unmatched to any gene: 12. In germline, CDR1 is LNHDA, CDR2 SQIVND (reference sequence). This CDR3 is built from 18 residues. The DNA of the CDR3 is TGTGCCAGTAGTATCGTGGCTAGCGGGAGTAGAGGATCCTACGAGCAGTACTTC. As protein: CASSIVASGSRGSYEQYF.

The V call is TRBV5-1, the J call TRBJ2-3, with a weak D call TRBD2 (5 bases). The germline V and J ends were trimmed by 4 bases and 5 bases, with 20 bases remaining between them. Germline V gene sequence: CDR1 SGHRS, CDR2 YFSETQ. CDR3 length: 16 amino acids. CDR3 DNA sequence: TGCGCCAGCAGCCCCCTCCAGAGGGCTGGGGAAGATACGCAGTATTTT. As protein: CASSPLQRAGEDTQYF.

The chain recombines TRBV7-9 with TRBJ1-5; no reliable D call. CDR1 SEHNR and CDR2 FQNEAQ come from the germline V gene (reference sequence). Trimming removed 2 bases at V and 4 bases at J, with 6 bases between. The CDR3 has 13 residues. Here the CDR3 DNA reads TGTGCCAGCAGCTTAAGACCGAATCAGCCCCAGCATTTT. Translated, it gives CASSLRPNQPQHF.

The chain links TRBV28 to TRBJ2-1; D is possibly TRBD2 (9 bases). V shed 3 bases and J shed 3 bases, with 33 bases lying between them. Germline CDR1 is MDHEN and CDR2 is SYDVKM. The CDR3 is 22 residues long. CDR3 protein: CASSLGWTGFKASGNLYNEQFF. CDR3 nucleotides: TGTGCCAGCAGTTTGGGCTGGACAGGGTTTAAGGCTAGCGGGAATCTCTACAATGAGCAGTTCTTC.

This chain links TRBV10-3 with TRBJ1-1, with 9 positions matching TRBD1. Germline V gives CDR1 ENHRY, CDR2 SYGVKD. This CDR3 comprises 14 residues. Trimming at V came to 8 bases and at J to 0 bases, leaving 4 bases not matched to a gene. The CDR3 here is CAISNRGLNTEAFF. The CDR3 bases are TGTGCCATCTCGAACAGGGGGCTGAACACTGAAGCTTTCTTT.

This chain connects TRBV10-1 to TRBJ2-7, with TRBD2 matching over 14 bases. With V trimmed by 6 bases and J by 2 bases, 9 bases remained unmatched. The CDR3 extends over 17 amino acids. Germline values: CDR1 WNHNN, CDR2 SYGVQD (reference sequence). The CDR3 nucleotides are TGCGCCAGCAGCCCGGGACTAGCGGGAGTAAGGCCCTACGAGCAGTACTTC. Translation: CASSPGLAGVRPYEQYF.

J is TRBJ1-2 and V is TRBV18; unclear D gene. Trimming pared 3 bases from V and 7 bases from J, leaving 9 bases between. Germline CDR1 KGHSH, CDR2 LQKENI. The length of the CDR3 is 12 residues. The CDR3 region is CASSPGEGGYTF. The CDR3 nucleotides read TGTGCCAGCTCACCGGGTGAAGGTGGCTACACCTTC.

The chain has TRBV9 and TRBJ2-7; D is ambiguous. The V and J ends lost 3 bases and 0 bases respectively, with 7 bases between them. The CDR3 covers 13 residues. Germline-derived CDR1 and CDR2 are SGDLS and YYNGEE. The CDR3 loop reads CASSAQNSYEQYF. In DNA form, the CDR3 reads TGTGCCAGCAGCGCCCAAAACTCCTACGAGCAGTACTTC.

The chain links TRBV25-1 to TRBJ1-1; D call uncertain. Germline V gene data show CDR1 as MGHDK and CDR2 as SYGVNS. The CDR3 has 11 residues. V was pared by 2 bases and J by 10 bases, with 8 bases between. CDR3 coding DNA: TGTGCCAGCAGTGAAGCGGCAAGAGCTTTCTTT. Protein: CASSEAARAFF.

The V and J genes are TRBV6-4 and TRBJ2-3, with 7 bases identical to TRBD1. The CDR3 has 14 amino acids. Germline-derived CDR1 and CDR2 are MRHNA and SNTAGT. The J segment lost 4 bases and the V segment lost 5 bases, leaving 6 bases of the junction unmatched. CDR3 sequence (DNA): TGTGCCAGCAGTCCGTCAGGGGGACCAGATACGCAGTATTTT. It encodes CASSPSGGPDTQYF.

The V gene is TRBV7-2, the J gene TRBJ1-3; D uncertain. Germline assignment: CDR1 SGHTA and CDR2 FQGNSA. The CDR3 length is 15 residues. Trimming stripped 2 bases from V and 0 bases from J, with 8 bases between. CDR3 sequence: CASSLRQFSGNTIYF. CDR3 nucleotide sequence: TGTGCCAGCAGCTTACGGCAGTTCTCTGGAAACACCATATATTTT.

V gene TRBV11-3 combines with J gene TRBJ2-1; weak D call: TRBD2 (6 bases). There are 18 residues in the CDR3. Trimming left V 1 base short and J 5 bases short, with 21 bases between. Germline V gene lookup returns CDR1 SGHNT and CDR2 YENEEA. The CDR3 DNA sequence: TGTGCCAGCAGCTTAGGCGTTTCAAAGGGACTGGTAAACAATGAGCAGTTCTTC. It translates to CASSLGVSKGLVNNEQFF.

This rearrangement joins TRBV14 to TRBJ2-3; 9 nucleotides match TRBD1. This CDR3 is 18 amino acids long. Germline trimming cut 1 base from V and 4 bases from J; bases unmatched to any gene: 12. Germline CDR1 reads SGHDN; CDR2 reads FVKESK. CDR3 region: CASSQVGPGQGYADTQYF. The CDR3 DNA sequence: TGTGCCAGCAGCCAAGTTGGCCCGGGACAGGGATATGCAGATACGCAGTATTTT.

The chain combines TRBV18 with TRBJ2-7, with D unresolved. This CDR3 is built from 14 residues. Germline values: CDR1 KGHSH, CDR2 LQKENI. Trimming took 3 bases from V and 2 from J, leaving 11 bases between them. The CDR3 DNA sequence: TGTGCCAGCTCACCCGGAAAGGCCGCCTACGAGCAGTACTTC. It is translated as CASSPGKAAYEQYF.

The chain joins TRBV13 to TRBJ2-3; D ambiguous. From germline, CDR1 is PRHDT and CDR2 FYEKMQ (reference sequence). The V and J ends lost 3 bases and 0 bases respectively, with 10 bases between them. The CDR3 is made up of 15 amino acids. The CDR3 DNA reads as TGTGCCAGCAGCTTTCTGGCGGAAAGCACAGATACGCAGTATTTT. Its protein product is CASSFLAESTDTQYF.

On this clone: Other DNA sequences in this sample translate to the same CDR3. This chain links TRBV27 with TRBJ2-2; D remains ambiguous. The CDR3 is 13 amino acids. The germline CDR1 and CDR2 sequences are MNHEY and SMNVEV (reference sequence). Deletions cut 2 bases from V and 2 bases from J, with 3 bases between. CDR3 residues: CASSLRNTGELFF. CDR3 coding DNA: TGTGCCAGCAGTTTACGAAACACCGGGGAGCTGTTTTTT.

The chain carries TRBV5-1 and TRBJ2-7, with D possibly being TRBD1 (6 bases). The V end was cut by 1 base, the J end by 4 bases, with 12 bases between. CDR1 is SGHRS and CDR2 is YFSETQ in the germline V gene. The CDR3 contains 14 residues. CDR3: CASSLSPGDYEQYF. The CDR3 region has the DNA TGCGCCAGCAGCTTGAGTCCAGGGGATTACGAGCAGTACTTC.

The rearrangement links TRBV5-1 to TRBJ2-2; tentative D call: TRBD1 (6 bases). The germline V and J ends were trimmed by 4 bases and 7 bases, with 20 bases remaining between them. CDR3 length equals 16 residues. The germline CDR1 and CDR2 sequences are SGHRS and YFSETQ. CDR3 nucleotide sequence: TGCGCCAGCAGCACCACAGGGAAGGCCGAGGTCGGGGAGCTGTTTTTT. The encoded protein is CASSTTGKAEVGELFF.